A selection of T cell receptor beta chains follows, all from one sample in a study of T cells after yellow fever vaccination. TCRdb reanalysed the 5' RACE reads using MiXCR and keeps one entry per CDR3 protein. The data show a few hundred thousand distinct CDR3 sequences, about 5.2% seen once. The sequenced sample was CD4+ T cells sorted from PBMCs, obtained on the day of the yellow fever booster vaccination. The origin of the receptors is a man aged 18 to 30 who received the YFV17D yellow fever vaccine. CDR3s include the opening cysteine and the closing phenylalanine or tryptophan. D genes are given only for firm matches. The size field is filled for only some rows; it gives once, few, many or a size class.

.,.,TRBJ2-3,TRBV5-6,TGTGCCAGCAGCTTGGGGATGAGTACCGTTTTCACAGATACGCAGTATTTT,CASSLGMSTVFTDTQYF
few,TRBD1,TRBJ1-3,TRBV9,TGTGCCAGCAGACCGGGGACAGGACCTGGAAACACCATATATTTT,CASRPGTGPGNTIYF
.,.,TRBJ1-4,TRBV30,TGTGCTGGGGGCAATAGAGGGGAAAAACTGTTTTTT,CAGGNRGEKLFF
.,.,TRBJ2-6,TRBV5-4,TGTGCCAGCAAGCGGCAGACCTCTGGGGCCAACGTCCTGACTTTC,CASKRQTSGANVLTF
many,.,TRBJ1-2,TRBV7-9,TGTGCCAGCAGCTCGCAGGACCCAAATGGCTACACCTTC,CASSSQDPNGYTF
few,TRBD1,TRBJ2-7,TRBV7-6,TGTGCCAGCAGCTTTTCCCTTCGCGGACAGGGGGACTACGAGCAGTACTTC,CASSFSLRGQGDYEQYF
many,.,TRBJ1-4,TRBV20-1,TGCAGTGTCTCAATCGGACTTTCCCCTGAAAAACTGTTTTTT,CSVSIGLSPEKLFF
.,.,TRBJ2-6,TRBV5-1,TGCGCCAGCAGCTTGGCTCCAGGGACTGGGGCCAACGTCCTGACTTTC,CASSLAPGTGANVLTF
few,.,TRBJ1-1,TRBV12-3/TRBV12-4,TGTGCCAGCAGTTTAGTGGAGAACACTGAAGCTTTCTTT,CASSLVENTEAFF
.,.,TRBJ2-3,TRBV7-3,TGTGCCAGCAGCTCCCGGACCTACACAGATACGCAGTATTTT,CASSSRTYTDTQYF
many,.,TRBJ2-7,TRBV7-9,TGTGCCAGCAGCTTACCGGGACGCTACGAGCAGTACTTC,CASSLPGRYEQYF
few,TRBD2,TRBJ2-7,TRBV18,TGTGCCAGCTCACCCGCGGGAGTACCGTACGAGCAGTACTTC,CASSPAGVPYEQYF
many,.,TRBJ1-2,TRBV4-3,TGCGCCAGCAGCCATGCCGGGATTGGTGACAGTAACTATGGCTACACCTTC,CASSHAGIGDSNYGYTF
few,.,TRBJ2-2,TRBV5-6,TGTGCCAGCAGTAAACGTCCCGGGGAGCTGTTTTTT,CASSKRPGELFF
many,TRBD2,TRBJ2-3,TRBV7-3,TGTGCCAGCAGCCCTGGACTAGCGGGCCTCACAGATACGCAGTATTTT,CASSPGLAGLTDTQYF
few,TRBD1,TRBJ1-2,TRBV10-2,TGCGCCAGCAGTGAGCCGACCGGGACAGGGACACATGGCTACACCTTC,CASSEPTGTGTHGYTF
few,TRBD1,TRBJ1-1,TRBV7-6,TGTGCCAGCAGCCGGACAGGGCGGCGTGCTTTCTTT,CASSRTGRRAFF
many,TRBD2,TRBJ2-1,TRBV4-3,TGCGCCAGCAGCCAAGATCTTAGGGCGGGGGGCCCAAGGCGAGAGCAGTTCTTC,CASSQDLRAGGPRREQFF
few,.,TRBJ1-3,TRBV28,TGTGCCAGCAGTTCGGACGGACTTCGGAACACCATATATTTT,CASSSDGLRNTIYF
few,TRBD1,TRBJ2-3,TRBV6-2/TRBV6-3,TGTGCCAGCAGTTACGACAGGGCATCCACAGATACGCAGTATTTT,CASSYDRASTDTQYF
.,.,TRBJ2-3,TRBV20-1,TGCAGTGTTAAGAGGCGGGGAGTCACAGATACGCAGTATTTT,CSVKRRGVTDTQYF
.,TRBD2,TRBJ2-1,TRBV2,TGTGCCAGCAGACCGCTAGCGGGAATCTACAATGAGCAGTTCTTC,CASRPLAGIYNEQFF
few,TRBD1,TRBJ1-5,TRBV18,TGTGCCAGCTCAGCCGGGACAGGGGGCACTCAGCCCCAGCATTTT,CASSAGTGGTQPQHF
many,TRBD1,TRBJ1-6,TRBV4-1,TGCGCCAGCAGCCAACTTGCGACAGGGGTCTCACCCCTCCACTTT,CASSQLATGVSPLHF
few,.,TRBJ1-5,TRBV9,TGTGCCAGCAGCGTAGGGGGGGCTGATCAGCCCCAGCATTTT,CASSVGGADQPQHF
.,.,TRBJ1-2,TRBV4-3,TGCGCCAGCAGCCCTCAGGCCAGGGTTGGGGGCTACACCTTC,CASSPQARVGGYTF
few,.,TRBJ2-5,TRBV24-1,TGTGCCACCAGTGACCCGGGAACGACAGAGACCCAGTACTTC,CATSDPGTTETQYF
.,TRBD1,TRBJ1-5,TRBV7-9,TGTGCCAGCAGCTCCGGACAGGGAGCGGATAGCAATCAGCCCCAGCATTTT,CASSSGQGADSNQPQHF
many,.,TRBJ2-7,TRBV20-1,TGCAGTGCTAGAACACCGCCGGGTTACGAGCAGTACTTC,CSARTPPGYEQYF
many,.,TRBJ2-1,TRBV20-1,TGCAGTGCCTTAAGGGGGGCAGTGTCTCTCTCCTACAATGAGCAGTTCTTC,CSALRGAVSLSYNEQFF